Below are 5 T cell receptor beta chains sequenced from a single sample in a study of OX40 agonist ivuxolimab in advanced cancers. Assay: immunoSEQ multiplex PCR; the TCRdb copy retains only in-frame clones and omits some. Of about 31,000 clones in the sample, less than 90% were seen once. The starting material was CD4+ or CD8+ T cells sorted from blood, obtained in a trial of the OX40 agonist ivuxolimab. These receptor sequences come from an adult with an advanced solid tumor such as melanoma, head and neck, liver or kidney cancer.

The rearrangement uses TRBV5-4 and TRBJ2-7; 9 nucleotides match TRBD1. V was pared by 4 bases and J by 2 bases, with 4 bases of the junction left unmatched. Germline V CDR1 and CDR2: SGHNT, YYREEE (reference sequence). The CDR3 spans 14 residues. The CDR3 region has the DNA TGTGCCAGCAGCATAGGACAGGGGACCTACGAGCAGTACTTC. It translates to CASSIGQGTYEQYF. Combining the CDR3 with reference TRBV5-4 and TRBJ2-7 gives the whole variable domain ETGVTQSPTHLIKTRGQQVTLRCSSQSGHNTVSWYQQALGQGPQFIFQYYREEENGRGNFPPRFSGLQFPNYSSELNVNALELDDSALYLCASSIGQGTYEQYFGPGTRLTVT.

The CDR3 reads CASSALLGSYNEQFF. CDR3 DNA: TGTGCCAGCAGCGCCCTTCTAGGGTCCTACAATGAGCAGTTCTTC. The rearrangement links TRBV9 to TRBJ2-1; unclear D gene. This CDR3 is 15 amino acids long. Germline CDR1 SGDLS, CDR2 YYNGEE. Trimming removed 3 bases at V and 1 base at J, with 11 bases between.

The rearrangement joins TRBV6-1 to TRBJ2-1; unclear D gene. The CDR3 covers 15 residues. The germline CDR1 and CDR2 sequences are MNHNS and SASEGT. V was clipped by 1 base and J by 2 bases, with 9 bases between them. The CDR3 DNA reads TGTGCCAGCAGTGAAGTAAGCGTAGCCTACAATGAGCAGTTCTTC. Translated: CASSEVSVAYNEQFF.

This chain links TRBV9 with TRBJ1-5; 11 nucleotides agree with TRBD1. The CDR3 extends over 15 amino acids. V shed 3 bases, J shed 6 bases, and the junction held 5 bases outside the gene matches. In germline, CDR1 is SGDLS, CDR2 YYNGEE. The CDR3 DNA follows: TGTGCCAGCAGCGGAGGGACAGGGGGAATTCAGCCCCAGCATTTT. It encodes CASSGGTGGIQPQHF.

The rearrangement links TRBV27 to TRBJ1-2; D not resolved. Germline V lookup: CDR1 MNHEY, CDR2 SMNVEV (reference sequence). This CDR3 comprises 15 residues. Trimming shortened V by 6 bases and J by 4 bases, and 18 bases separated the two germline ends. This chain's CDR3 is CASSLTSGLSYGYTF. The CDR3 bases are TGTGCCAGCAGCCTTACGTCCGGGCTCAGCTATGGCTACACCTTC.